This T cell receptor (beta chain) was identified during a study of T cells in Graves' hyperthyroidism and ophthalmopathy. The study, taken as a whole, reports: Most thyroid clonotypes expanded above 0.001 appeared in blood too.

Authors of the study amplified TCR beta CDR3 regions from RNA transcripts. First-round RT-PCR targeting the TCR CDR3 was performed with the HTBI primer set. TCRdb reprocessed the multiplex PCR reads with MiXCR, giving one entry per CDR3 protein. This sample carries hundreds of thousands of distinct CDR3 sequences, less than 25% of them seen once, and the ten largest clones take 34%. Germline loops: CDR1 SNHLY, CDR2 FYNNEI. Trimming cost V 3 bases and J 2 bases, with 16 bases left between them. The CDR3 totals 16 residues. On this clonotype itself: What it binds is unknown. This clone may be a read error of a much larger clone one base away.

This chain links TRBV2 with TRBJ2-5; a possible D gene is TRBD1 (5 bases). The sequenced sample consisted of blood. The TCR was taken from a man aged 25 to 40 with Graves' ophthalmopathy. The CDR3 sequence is CASSDAGLTFQETQYF. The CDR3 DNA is TGTGCCAGCAGTGATGCAGGGCTCACCTTTCAAGAGACCCAGTACTTC.